Sequencing of this T cell receptor beta chain was carried out in a study of cytomegalovirus exposure and HLA in healthy donors. Germline V lookup: CDR1 SGHRS, CDR2 YFSETQ. The CDR3 consists of 17 residues. Trimming pared 1 base from V and 1 base from J, leaving 14 bases between. 60 Vbeta and 13 Jbeta primers were used in PCR. Using immunoSEQ multiplex PCR, the repertoire was profiled, and TCRdb retains in-frame clones only, with some absent. The sample lists hundreds of thousands of clones; under 80% were seen once. The chain couples TRBV5-1 to TRBJ2-2; a possible D gene is TRBD1 (5 bases). The sequence was collected from a female donor in good health and CMV-seronegative. The sequenced sample consisted of PBMCs. CDR3 sequence: CASSLTSGPGNTGELFF. Here the CDR3 DNA reads TGCGCCAGCAGCTTGACGTCAGGGCCAGGGAACACCGGGGAGCTGTTTTTT. The full variable domain, its missing parts supplied by reference TRBV5-1 and TRBJ2-2, is KAGVTQTPRYLIKTRGQQVTLSCSPISGHRSVSWYQQTPGQGLQFLFEYFSETQRNKGNFPGRFSGRQFSNSRSEMNVSTLELGDSALYLCASSLTSGPGNTGELFFGEGSRLTVL.